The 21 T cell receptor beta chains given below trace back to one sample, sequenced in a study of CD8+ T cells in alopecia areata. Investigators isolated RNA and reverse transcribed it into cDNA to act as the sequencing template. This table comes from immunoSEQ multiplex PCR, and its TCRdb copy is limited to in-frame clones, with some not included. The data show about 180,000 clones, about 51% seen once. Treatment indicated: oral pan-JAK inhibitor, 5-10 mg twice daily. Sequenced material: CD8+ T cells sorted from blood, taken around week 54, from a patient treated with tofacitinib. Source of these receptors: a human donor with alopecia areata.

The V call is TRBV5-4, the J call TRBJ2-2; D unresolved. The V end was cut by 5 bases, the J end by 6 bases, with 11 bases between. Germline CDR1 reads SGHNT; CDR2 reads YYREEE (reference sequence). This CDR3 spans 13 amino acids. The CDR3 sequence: CASSIKGSGELFF. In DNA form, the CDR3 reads TGTGCCAGCAGTATAAAGGGATCCGGGGAGCTGTTTTTT.

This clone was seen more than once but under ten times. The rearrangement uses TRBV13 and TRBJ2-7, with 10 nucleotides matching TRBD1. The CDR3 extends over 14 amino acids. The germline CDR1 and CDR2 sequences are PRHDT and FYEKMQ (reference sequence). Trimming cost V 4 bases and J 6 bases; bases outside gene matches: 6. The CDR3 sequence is CASSYRDRGIEQYF. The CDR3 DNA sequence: TGTGCCAGCAGCTACCGGGACAGGGGAATCGAGCAGTACTTC.

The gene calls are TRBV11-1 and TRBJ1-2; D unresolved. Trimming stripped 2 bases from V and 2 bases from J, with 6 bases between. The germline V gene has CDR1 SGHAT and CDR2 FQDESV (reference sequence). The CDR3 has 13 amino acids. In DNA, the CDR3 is TGTGCCAGCAGCTTAAGGACCAACTATGGCTACACCTTC. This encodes CASSLRTNYGYTF. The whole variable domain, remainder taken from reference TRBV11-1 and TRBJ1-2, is EAEVAQSPRYKITEKSQAVAFWCDPISGHATLYWYRQILGQGPELLVQFQDESVVDDSQLPKDRFSAERLKGVDSTLKIQPAELGDSAMYLCASSLRTNYGYTFGSGTRLTVV.

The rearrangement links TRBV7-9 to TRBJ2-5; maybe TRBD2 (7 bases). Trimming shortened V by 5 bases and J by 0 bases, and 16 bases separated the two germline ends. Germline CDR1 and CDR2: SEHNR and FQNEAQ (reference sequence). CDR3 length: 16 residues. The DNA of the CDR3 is TGTGCCAGCAGCCCGGGGGGCGGGAACGACCAAGAGACCCAGTACTTC. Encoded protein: CASSPGGGNDQETQYF.

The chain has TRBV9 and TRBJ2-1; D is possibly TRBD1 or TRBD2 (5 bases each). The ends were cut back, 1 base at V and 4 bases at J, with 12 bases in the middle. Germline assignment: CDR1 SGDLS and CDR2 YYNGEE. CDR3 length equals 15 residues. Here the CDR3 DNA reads TGTGCCAGCAGCGTACGGGGCGACAGATACAATGAGCAGTTCTTC. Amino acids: CASSVRGDRYNEQFF.

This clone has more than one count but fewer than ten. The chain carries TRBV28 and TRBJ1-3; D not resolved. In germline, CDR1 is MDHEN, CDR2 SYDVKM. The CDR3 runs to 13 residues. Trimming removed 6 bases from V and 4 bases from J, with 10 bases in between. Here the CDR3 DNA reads TGTGCCAGCAGCCGGAGCACGGGAAACACCATATATTTT. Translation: CASSRSTGNTIYF.

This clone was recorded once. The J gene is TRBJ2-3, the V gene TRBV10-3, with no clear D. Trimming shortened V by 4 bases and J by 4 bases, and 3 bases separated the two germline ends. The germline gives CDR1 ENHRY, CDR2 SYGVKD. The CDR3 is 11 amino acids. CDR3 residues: CAISVADTQYF. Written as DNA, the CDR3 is TGTGCCATCAGTGTAGCAGATACGCAGTATTTT.

DNA for the CDR3: TGTGCCAGCGGGGGGGCCGTTGATACGCAGTATTTT. The encoded protein is CASGGAVDTQYF. The chain employs TRBV5-4 and TRBJ2-3, with a weak D call TRBD2 (7 bases). Per the germline V gene, CDR1 is SGHNT and CDR2 is YYREEE (reference sequence). This CDR3 region has 12 residues. Trimming took off 7 bases at V and 6 bases at J, with 12 bases between the two ends.

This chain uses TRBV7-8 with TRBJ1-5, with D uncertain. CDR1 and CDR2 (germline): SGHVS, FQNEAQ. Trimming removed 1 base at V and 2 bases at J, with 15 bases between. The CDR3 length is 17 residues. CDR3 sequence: CASSLGLIDSGNQPQHF. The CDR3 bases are TGTGCCAGCAGCTTAGGGTTGATAGATAGCGGCAATCAGCCCCAGCATTTT.

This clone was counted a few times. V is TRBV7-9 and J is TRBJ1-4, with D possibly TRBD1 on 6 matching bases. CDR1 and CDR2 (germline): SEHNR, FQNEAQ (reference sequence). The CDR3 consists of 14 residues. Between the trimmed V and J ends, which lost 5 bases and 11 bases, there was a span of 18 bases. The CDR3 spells CASSLGDIEEKLFF. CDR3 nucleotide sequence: TGTGCCAGCAGCCTAGGGGACATCGAGGAGAAACTGTTTTTT.

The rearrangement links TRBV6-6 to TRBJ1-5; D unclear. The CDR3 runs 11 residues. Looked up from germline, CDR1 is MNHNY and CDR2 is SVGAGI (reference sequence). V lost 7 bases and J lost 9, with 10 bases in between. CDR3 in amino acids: CASTLEGPQHF. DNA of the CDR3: TGTGCCAGCACTCTCGAAGGGCCCCAGCATTTT.

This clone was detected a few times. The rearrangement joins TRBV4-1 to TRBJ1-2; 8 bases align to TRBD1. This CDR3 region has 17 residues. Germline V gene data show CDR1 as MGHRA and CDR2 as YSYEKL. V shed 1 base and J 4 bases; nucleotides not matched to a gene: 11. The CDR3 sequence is CASSQGATGAMVYGYTF. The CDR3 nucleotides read TGCGCCAGCAGCCAAGGTGCGACAGGGGCTATGGTCTATGGCTACACCTTC.

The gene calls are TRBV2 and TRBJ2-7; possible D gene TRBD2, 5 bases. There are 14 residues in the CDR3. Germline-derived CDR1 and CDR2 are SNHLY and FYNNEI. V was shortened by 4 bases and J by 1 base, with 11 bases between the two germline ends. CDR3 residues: CASSGPEVSYEQYF. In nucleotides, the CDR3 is TGTGCCAGCAGTGGCCCGGAGGTATCCTACGAGCAGTACTTC.

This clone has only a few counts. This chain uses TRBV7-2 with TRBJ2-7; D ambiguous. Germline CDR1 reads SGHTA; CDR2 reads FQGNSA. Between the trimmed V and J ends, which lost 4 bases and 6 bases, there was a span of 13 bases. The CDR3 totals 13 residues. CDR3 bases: TGTGCCAGCAGCTCCGGGTCCAGGAGCGAGCAGTACTTC. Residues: CASSSGSRSEQYF. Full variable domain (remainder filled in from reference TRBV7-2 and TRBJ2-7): GAGVSQSPSNKVTEKGKDVELRCDPISGHTALYWYRQSLGQGLEFLIYFQGNSAPDKSGLPSDRFSAERTGGSVSTLTIQRTQQEDSAVYLCASSSGSRSEQYFGPGTRLTVT.

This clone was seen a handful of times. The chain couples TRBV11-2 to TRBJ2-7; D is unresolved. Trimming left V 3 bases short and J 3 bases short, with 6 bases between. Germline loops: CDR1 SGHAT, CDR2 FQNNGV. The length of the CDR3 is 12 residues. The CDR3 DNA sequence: TGTGCCAGCAGCTTCGAGAACTACGAGCAGTACTTC. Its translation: CASSFENYEQYF.

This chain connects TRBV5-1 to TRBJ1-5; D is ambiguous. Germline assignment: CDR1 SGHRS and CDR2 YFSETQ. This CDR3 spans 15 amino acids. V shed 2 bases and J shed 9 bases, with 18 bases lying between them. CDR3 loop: CASSFEVGPGWPQHF. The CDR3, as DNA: TGCGCCAGCAGCTTTGAGGTCGGCCCAGGTTGGCCCCAGCATTTT.

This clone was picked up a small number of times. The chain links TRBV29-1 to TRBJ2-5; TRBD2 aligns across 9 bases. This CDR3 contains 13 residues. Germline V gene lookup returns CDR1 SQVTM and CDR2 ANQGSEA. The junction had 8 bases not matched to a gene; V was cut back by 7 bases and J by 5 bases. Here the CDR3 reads CSALAGAGETQYF. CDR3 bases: TGCAGCGCCTTAGCGGGGGCGGGTGAGACCCAGTACTTC. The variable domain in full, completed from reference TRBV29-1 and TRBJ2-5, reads SAVISQKPSRDICQRGTSLTIQCQVDSQVTMMFWYRQQPGQSLTLIATANQGSEATYESGFVIDKFPISRPNLTFSTLTVSNMSPEDSSIYLCSALAGAGETQYFGPGTRLLVL.

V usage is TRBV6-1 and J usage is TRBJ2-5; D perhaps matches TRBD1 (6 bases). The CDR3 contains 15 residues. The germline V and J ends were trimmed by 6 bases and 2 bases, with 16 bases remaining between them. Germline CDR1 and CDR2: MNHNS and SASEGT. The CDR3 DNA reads TGTGCCAGCAGCGACGGCAGGGGACGTCAAGAGACCCAGTACTTC. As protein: CASSDGRGRQETQYF.

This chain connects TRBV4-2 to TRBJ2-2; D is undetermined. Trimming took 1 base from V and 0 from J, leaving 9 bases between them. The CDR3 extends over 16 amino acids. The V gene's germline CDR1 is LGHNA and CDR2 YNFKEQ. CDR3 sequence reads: CASSQVSAANTGELFF. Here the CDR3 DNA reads TGTGCCAGCAGCCAAGTGTCAGCAGCGAACACCGGGGAGCTGTTTTTT.

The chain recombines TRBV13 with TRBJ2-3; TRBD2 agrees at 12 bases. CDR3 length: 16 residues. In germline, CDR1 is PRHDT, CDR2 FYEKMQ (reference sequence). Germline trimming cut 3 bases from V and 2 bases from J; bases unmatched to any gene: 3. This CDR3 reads CASSFTSGGNTDTQYF. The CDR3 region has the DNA TGTGCCAGCAGCTTCACTAGCGGGGGGAACACAGATACGCAGTATTTT.

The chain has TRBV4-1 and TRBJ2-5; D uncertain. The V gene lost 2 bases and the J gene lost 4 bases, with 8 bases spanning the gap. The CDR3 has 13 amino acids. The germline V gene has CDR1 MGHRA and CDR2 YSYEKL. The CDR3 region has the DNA TGCGCCAGCAGCCAACGTAAAGGAGAGACCCAGTACTTC. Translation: CASSQRKGETQYF.